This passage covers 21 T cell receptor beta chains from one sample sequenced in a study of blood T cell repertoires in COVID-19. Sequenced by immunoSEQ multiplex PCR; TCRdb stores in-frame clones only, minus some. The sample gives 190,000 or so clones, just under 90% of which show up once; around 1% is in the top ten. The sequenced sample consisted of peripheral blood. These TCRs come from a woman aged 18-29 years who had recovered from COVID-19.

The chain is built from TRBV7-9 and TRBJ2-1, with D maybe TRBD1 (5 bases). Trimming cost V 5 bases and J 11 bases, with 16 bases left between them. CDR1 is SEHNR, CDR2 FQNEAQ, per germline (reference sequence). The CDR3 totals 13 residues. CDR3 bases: TGTGCCAGCAGCGCAAACTTGATGGGGCAGCAGTTCTTC. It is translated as CASSANLMGQQFF.

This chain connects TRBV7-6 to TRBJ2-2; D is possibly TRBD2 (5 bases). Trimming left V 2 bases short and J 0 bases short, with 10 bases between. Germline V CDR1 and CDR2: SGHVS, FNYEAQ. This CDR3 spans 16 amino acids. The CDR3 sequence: CASSLWASSNTGELFF. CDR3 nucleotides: TGTGCCAGCAGCTTATGGGCTAGCTCGAACACCGGGGAGCTGTTTTTT. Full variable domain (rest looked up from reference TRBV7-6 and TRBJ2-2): GAGVSQSPRYKVTKRGQDVALRCDPISGHVSLYWYRQALGQGPEFLTYFNYEAQQDKSGLPNDRFSAERPEGSISTLTIQRTEQRDSAMYRCASSLWASSNTGELFFGEGSRLTVL.

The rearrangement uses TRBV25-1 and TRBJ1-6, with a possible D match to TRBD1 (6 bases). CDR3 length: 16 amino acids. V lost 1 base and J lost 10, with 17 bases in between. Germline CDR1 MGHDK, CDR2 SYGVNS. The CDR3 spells CASSESGRGTGSPLHF. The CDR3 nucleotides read TGTGCCAGCAGTGAATCGGGCAGGGGAACGGGCTCACCCCTCCACTTT.

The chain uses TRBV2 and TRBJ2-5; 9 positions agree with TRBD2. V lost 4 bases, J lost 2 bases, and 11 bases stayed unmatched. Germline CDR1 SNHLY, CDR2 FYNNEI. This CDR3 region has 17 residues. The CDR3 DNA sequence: TGTGCCAGCAGTGTGCCAAGAGGACTAGCGTCGCAAGAGACCCAGTACTTC. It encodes CASSVPRGLASQETQYF. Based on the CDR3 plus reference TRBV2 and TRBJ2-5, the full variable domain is EPEVTQTPSHQVTQMGQEVILRCVPISNHLYFYWYRQILGQKVEFLVSFYNNEISEKSEIFDDQFSVERPDGSNFTLKIRSTKLEDSAMYFCASSVPRGLASQETQYFGPGTRLLVL.

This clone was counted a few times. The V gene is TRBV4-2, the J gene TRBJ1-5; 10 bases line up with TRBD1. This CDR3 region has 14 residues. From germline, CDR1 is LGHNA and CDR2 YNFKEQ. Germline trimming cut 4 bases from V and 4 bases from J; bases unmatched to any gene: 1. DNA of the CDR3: TGTGCCAGCAGCCCGGACAGGGGGAATCAGCCCCAGCATTTT. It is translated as CASSPDRGNQPQHF.

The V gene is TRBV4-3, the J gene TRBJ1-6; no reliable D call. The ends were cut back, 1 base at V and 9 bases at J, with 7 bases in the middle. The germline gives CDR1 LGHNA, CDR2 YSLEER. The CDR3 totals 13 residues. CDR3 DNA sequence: TGCGCCAGCAGCCAAGTAGCTTTTTCACCCCTCCACTTT. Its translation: CASSQVAFSPLHF.

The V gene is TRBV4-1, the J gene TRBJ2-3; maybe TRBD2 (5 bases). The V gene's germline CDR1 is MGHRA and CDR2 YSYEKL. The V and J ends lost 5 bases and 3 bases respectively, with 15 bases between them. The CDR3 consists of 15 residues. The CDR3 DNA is TGCGCCAGCAGCTTGGGGAGTCTGGGGACAGATACGCAGTATTTT. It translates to CASSLGSLGTDTQYF.

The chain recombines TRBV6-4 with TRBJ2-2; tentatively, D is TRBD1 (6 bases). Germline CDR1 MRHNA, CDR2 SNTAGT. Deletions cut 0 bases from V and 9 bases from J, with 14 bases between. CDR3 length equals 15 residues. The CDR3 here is CASSDSMDSPRELFF. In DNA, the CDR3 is TGTGCCAGCAGTGACTCGATGGACAGCCCCCGGGAGCTGTTTTTT.

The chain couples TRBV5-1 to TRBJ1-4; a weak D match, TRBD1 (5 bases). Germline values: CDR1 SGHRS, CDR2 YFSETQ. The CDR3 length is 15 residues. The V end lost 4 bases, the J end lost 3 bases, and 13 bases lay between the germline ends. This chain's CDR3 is CASSAARGANEKLFF. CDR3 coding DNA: TGCGCCAGCAGCGCGGCCCGGGGGGCTAATGAAAAACTGTTTTTT.

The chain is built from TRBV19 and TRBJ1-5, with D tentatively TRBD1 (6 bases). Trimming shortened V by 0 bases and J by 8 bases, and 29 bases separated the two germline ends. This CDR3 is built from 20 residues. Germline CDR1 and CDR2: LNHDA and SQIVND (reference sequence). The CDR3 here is CASSIDALIRDIGGLKPQHF. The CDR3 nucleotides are TGTGCCAGTAGTATAGATGCTCTTATCCGGGACATCGGCGGCCTAAAGCCCCAGCATTTT.

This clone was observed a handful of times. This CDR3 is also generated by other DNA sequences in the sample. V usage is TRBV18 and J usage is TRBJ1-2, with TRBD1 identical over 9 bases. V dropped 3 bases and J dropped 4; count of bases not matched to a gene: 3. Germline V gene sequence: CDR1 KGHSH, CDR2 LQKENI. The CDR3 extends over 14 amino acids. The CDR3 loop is CASSPGTGSYGYTF. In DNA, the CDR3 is TGTGCCAGCTCACCCGGGACAGGGAGCTATGGCTACACCTTC.

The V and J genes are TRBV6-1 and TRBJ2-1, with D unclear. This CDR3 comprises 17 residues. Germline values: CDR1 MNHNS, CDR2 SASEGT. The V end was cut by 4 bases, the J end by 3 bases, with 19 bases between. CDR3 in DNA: TGTGCCAGCAGTGCAAAACAGACCCAACCCTTCTACAATGAGCAGTTCTTC. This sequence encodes CASSAKQTQPFYNEQFF.

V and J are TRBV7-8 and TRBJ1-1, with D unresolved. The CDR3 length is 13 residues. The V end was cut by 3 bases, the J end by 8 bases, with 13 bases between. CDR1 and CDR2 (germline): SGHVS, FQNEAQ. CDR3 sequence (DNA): TGTGCCAGCAGCTTTGAACGGTCCTCCGAAGCTTTCTTT. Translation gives CASSFERSSEAFF. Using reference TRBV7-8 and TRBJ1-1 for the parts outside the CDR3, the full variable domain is GAGVSQSPRYKVAKRGQDVALRCDPISGHVSLFWYQQALGQGPEFLTYFQNEAQLDKSGLPSDRFFAERPEGSVSTLKIQRTQQEDSAVYLCASSFERSSEAFFGQGTRLTVV.

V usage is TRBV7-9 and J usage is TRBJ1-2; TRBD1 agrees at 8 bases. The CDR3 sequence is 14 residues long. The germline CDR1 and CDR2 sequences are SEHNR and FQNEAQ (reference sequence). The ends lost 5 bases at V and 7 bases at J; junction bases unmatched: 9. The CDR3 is CASSAPQGAGGYTF. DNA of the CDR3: TGTGCCAGCAGCGCCCCCCAGGGGGCGGGTGGCTACACCTTC.

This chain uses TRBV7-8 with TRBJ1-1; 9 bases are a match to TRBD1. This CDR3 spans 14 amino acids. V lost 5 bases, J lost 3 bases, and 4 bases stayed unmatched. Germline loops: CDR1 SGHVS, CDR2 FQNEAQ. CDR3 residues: CASSLQGADTEAFF. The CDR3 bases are TGTGCCAGCAGCCTACAGGGGGCAGACACTGAAGCTTTCTTT.

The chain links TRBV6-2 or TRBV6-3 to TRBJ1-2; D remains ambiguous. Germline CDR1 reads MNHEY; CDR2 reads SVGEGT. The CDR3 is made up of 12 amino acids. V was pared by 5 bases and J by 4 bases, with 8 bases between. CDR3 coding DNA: TGTGCCAGCAGTAAGCGACCCTATGGCTACACCTTC. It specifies CASSKRPYGYTF.

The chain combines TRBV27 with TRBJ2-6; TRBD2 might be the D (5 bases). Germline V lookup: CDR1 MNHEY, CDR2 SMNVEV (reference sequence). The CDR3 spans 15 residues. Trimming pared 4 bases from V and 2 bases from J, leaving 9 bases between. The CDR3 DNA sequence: TGTGCCAGCAGTTCCTCGGGGACTGGGGCCAACGTCCTGACTTTC. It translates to CASSSSGTGANVLTF.

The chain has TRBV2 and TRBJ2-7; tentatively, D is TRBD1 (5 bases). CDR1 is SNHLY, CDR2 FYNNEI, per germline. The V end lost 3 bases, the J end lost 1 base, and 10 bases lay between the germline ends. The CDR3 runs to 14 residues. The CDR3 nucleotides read TGTGCCAGCAGTGATCCAGGGCGGTCCTACGAGCAGTACGTC. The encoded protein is CASSDPGRSYEQYV.

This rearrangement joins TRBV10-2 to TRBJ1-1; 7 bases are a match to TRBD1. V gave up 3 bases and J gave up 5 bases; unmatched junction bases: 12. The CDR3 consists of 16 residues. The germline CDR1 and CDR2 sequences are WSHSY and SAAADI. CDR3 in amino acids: CASSDGTQGKGTEAFF. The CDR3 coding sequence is TGCGCCAGCAGTGACGGTACACAGGGGAAAGGGACTGAAGCTTTCTTT.

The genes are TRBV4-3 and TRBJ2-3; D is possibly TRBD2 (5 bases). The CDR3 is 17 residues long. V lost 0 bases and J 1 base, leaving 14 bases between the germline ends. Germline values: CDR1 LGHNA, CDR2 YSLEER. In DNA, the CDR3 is TGCGCCAGCAGCCAAGATGGTGGGCGGGCACGCACAGATACGCAGTATTTT. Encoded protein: CASSQDGGRARTDTQYF.

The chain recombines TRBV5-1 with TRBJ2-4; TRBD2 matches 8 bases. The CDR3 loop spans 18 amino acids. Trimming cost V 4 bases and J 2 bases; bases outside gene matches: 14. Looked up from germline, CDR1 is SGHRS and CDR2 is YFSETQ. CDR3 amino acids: CASSGGLGRVETKNIQYF. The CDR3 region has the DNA TGCGCCAGCAGCGGGGGACTAGGCAGGGTGGAGACCAAAAACATTCAGTACTTC.